This section outlines one TCR beta chain sequence together with its context. The authors' processing: Amplification of reference gene primers was used by the study to estimate nucleated cell counts. TCRdb's table, derived via immunoSEQ multiplex PCR, lists solely in-frame clones and lacks some. That table furnishes V, J and clone size, whereas the DNA furnished D and trimming. Of about 25,000 clones listed, roughly 94% are singletons. This specimen comes from a study of blood T cell repertoires in COVID-19. Germline V gene sequence: CDR1 SGHRS, CDR2 YFSETQ. The CDR3 is 15 amino acids. J was trimmed by 1 base and V by 4 bases; bases with no gene match: 7.

This sequence originates from a human donor with active COVID-19. The donor label of this sample is uncertain. The sequencing sample was made of peripheral blood. This rearrangement joins TRBV5-1 to TRBJ1-1, with TRBD1 matching 7 bases. The CDR3 here is CASSANQGENTEAFF. CDR3 DNA sequence: TGCGCCAGCAGCGCAAACCAGGGGGAGAACACTGAAGCTTTCTTT.